The source of this T cell receptor (beta chain) is a study of T-cell reconstitution after alpha-beta-depleted transplantation in children. There are many counts of this clonotype. Antigen unknown. Preparation of the TCRbeta library involved a method that used unique molecular identifiers. Each CDR3 protein gets one entry after TCRdb re-called the PCR reads with MiXCR. The profile shows 5,100 or so distinct CDR3 sequences, about 25% of them singletons. Study findings and constraints: After one year, T-cell counts and TCRbeta diversity mostly came from new T cells. Roughly two months post-transplant, alpha-beta T cells reportedly originated from several hundred graft clones that had expanded. The study traced high day-60 TCRbeta diversity in some patients to surviving recipient T cells and thymic progenitors.

The germline V and J ends were trimmed by 8 bases and 5 bases, with 9 bases remaining between them. Germline CDR1 reads LGHDT; CDR2 reads YNNKEL (reference sequence). This CDR3 has 11 residues. The source was PBMCs, mostly from graft donor cells, collected 60 days after TCRalphabeta/CD19-depleted stem cell transplant. The chain joins TRBV3-1 to TRBJ2-5; D ambiguous. This receptor was taken from a male patient aged 2-15 years who had a stem cell transplant for acute lymphoblastic leukemia, so the T cells may come from the graft donor. The CDR3 spells CASSGSETQYF. DNA for the CDR3: TGTGCCAGCTCCGGATCGGAGACCCAGTACTTC.